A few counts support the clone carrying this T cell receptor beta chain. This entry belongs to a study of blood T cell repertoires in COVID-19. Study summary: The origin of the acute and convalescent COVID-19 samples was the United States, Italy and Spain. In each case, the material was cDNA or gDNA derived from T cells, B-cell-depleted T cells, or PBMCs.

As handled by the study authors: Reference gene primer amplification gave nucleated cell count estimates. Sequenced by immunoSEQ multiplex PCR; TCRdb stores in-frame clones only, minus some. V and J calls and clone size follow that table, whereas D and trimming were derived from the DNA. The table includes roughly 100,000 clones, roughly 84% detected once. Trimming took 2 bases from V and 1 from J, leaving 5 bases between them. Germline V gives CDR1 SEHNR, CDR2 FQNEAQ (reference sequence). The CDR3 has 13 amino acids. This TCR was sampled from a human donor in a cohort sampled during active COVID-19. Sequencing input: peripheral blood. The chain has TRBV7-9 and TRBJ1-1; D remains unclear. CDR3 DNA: TGTGCCAGCAGCTTATCCTCGAACACTGAAGCTTTCTTT. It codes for CASSLSSNTEAFF.